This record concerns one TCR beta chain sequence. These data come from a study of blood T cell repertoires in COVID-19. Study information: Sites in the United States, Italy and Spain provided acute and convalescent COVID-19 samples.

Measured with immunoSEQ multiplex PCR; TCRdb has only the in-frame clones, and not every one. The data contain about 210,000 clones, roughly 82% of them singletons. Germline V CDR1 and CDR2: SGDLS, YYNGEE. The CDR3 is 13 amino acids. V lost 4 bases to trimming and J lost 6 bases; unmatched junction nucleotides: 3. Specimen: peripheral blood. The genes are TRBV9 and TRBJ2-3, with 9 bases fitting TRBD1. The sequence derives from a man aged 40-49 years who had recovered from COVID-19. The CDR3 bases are TGTGCCAGCAGCCGGGACAGGGTGGATACGCAGTATTTT. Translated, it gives CASSRDRVDTQYF.